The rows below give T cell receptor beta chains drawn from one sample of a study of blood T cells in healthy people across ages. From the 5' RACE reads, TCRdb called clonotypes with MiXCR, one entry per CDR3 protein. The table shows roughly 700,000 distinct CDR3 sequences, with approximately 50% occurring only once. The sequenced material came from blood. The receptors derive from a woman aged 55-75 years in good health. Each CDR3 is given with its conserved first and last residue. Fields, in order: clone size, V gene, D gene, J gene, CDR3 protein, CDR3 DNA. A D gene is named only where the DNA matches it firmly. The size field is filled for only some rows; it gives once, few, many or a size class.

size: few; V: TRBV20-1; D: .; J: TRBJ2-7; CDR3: CSANLRGTGRSYEQYF; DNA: TGCAGTGCCAACCTTCGGGGGACGGGACGCTCCTACGAGCAGTACTTC
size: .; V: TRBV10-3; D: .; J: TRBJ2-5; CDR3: CATIGTSKETQYF; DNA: TGTGCCACCATCGGGACGTCGAAAGAGACCCAGTACTTC
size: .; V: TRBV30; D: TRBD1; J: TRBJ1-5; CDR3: CAWATTGESNQPQHF; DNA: TGTGCCTGGGCTACCACAGGGGAAAGCAATCAGCCCCAGCATTTT
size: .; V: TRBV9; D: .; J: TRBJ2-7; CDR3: CASSVGSRENNEQYF; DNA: TGTGCCAGCAGCGTAGGTAGCAGAGAAAACAATGAGCAGTACTTC
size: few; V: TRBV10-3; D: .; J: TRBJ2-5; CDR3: CAISGQDQETQYF; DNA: TGTGCCATCAGTGGGCAGGACCAAGAGACCCAGTACTTC
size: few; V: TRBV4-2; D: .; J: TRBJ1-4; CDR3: CASSQAGTSGEKLFF; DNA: TGTGCCAGCAGCCAGGCCGGGACAAGTGGTGAAAAACTGTTTTTT
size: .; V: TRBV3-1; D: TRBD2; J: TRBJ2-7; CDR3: CASSRKAGFSYEQYF; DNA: TGTGCCAGCAGCCGGAAAGCGGGGTTCTCCTACGAGCAGTACTTC
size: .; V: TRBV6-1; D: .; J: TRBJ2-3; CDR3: CASSGQRGGTDTQYF; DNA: TGTGCCAGCAGTGGCCAAAGGGGGGGCACAGATACGCAGTATTTT
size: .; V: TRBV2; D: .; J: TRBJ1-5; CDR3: CATRTGLSNQPQHF; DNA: TGTGCCACCAGAACAGGGTTGAGTAATCAGCCCCAGCATTTT
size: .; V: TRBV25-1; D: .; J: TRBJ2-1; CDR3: CASSDPRVGNNEQFF; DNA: TGTGCCAGCAGTGACCCCCGGGTCGGTAACAATGAGCAGTTCTTC
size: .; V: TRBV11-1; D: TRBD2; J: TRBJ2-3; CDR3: CASSSDPRTSGGQDTQYF; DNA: TGTGCCAGCAGCTCGGACCCACGGACTAGCGGGGGGCAAGATACGCAGTATTTT
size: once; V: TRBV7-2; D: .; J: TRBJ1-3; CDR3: CASSLVGGPISGNTIYF; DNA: TGTGCCAGCAGCTTAGTAGGGGGGCCCATCTCTGGAAACACCATATATTTT
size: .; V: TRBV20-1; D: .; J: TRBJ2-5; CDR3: CSARSSLLLTQETQYF; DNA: TGCAGTGCTAGGTCGAGTCTTCTACTCACCCAAGAGACCCAGTACTTC
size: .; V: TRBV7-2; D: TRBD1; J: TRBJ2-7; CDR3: CASSPMGTGAFSYEQYF; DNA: TGTGCCAGCAGCCCGATGGGGACAGGGGCTTTCTCCTACGAGCAGTACTTC